These T cell receptor beta chains were read from a single sample in a study of post-analysis software for immune sequencing data. MiXCR, run by TCRdb on the PCR reads, gives a single entry per CDR3 protein. The sample lists hundreds of thousands of distinct CDR3 sequences, roughly 36% occurring once. Sequenced sample: blood. Receptors originate from a girl aged 5-17 years with multiple sclerosis. Both conserved end residues are part of each CDR3. The D gene is left open where the match is weak. Clone sizes are given selectively: once, few, many, or a class where the clone is expanded.

cdr3_nt	cdr3_aa	clone_size	d_call	v_call	j_call	cdr3_length
TGTGCCAGCAGTTTAGGACAGGCTTACACCTACGAGCAGTACTTC	CASSLGQAYTYEQYF	-	-	TRBV12-3/TRBV12-4	TRBJ2-7	15
TGTTCCAGTGGTAGCGGGGGGGTGGACAATGAGCAGTTCTTC	CSSGSGGVDNEQFF	-	TRBD2	TRBV28	TRBJ2-1	14
TGTGCCAGCAGCCACCCCACTCAGGGAGCCAGGATAGCTTTCTTT	CASSHPTQGARIAFF	-	-	TRBV3-1	TRBJ1-1	15
TGCAGTGCTAGACTGGACAGGGGAAACTCACCCCTCCACTTT	CSARLDRGNSPLHF	-	TRBD1	TRBV20-1	TRBJ1-6	14
TGTGCCAGCAGTTGGGACAACTCCTACAATGAGCAGTTCTTC	CASSWDNSYNEQFF	few	-	TRBV27	TRBJ2-1	14
TGTGCCAGCACCAACCGTTGGGGGCGGCAAGGTGAGCAGTTCTTC	CASTNRWGRQGEQFF	-	-	TRBV12-3/TRBV12-4	TRBJ2-1	15
TGCGCCAGCAGCTCTGAGGGGTTGAGCTACAATGAGCAGTTCTTC	CASSSEGLSYNEQFF	-	-	TRBV5-1	TRBJ2-1	15
TGTGCCATCGGTGGGACAGGGGGCTATGGCTACACCTTC	CAIGGTGGYGYTF	-	TRBD1	TRBV10-3	TRBJ1-2	13
TGTGCCAGCACCAAAGACAGGGTTCGCGGCAATCAGCCCCAGCATTTT	CASTKDRVRGNQPQHF	-	TRBD1	TRBV7-8	TRBJ1-5	16
TGTGCCAGCAGCCCAACTAGCGGGGGGTTGATGGCCGGGGAGCTGTTTTTT	CASSPTSGGLMAGELFF	-	TRBD2	TRBV9	TRBJ2-2	17